The rows below give T cell receptor beta chains drawn from one sample of a study of response to subunit inactivated influenza vaccine. TCRdb reprocessed the RT-PCR reads with MiXCR, giving one entry per CDR3 protein. Seen here are more than 550,000 distinct CDR3 sequences, 11% observed once, and the top ten hold approximately 9.9%. This sample also belongs to another study, concerning T cells expressing NK-cell markers.

Sequencing was performed on PBMCs from blood, taken on the day of vaccination. These receptors were obtained from a man between 50 and 59 years old who received an inactivated influenza vaccine. The CDR3 runs from the conserved cysteine through the conserved F or W. The order of the fields is V gene, clone size, J gene, CDR3 protein. Clone sizes are given selectively: once, few, many, or a class where the clone is expanded.

>TRBV20-1|few|TRBJ2-5
CTTLAGLTETQYF
>TRBV7-2|-|TRBJ2-1
CASSLGPGRVGFF
>TRBV4-1|few|TRBJ1-4
CASSQKGWGVEEKLFF
>TRBV4-3|few|TRBJ1-1
CASSRRVGLTNTEAFF
>TRBV6-2/TRBV6-3|-|TRBJ2-1
CASTYGSYNEQFF
>TRBV6-1|few|TRBJ2-5
CASSPEGVYETQYF
>TRBV5-1|few|TRBJ1-5
CASSLAGQTHQPQHF
>TRBV15|-|TRBJ2-1
CATSRPPGGSWSSYNEQFF
>TRBV7-9|-|TRBJ1-2
CASSLVQGADYGYTF
>TRBV12-3/TRBV12-4|many|TRBJ2-1
CASSLGTGGRFLLHEQFF
>TRBV9|-|TRBJ2-6
CASSVTDSGANVLTF
>TRBV5-1|many|TRBJ2-1
CASSLGQGGTSYNEQFF
>TRBV9|few|TRBJ2-7
CASSVGTSGHEQYF
>TRBV25-1|once|TRBJ2-3
CASSDPSGSGTDTQYF
>TRBV28|-|TRBJ2-5
CASSPPVRVRDTAKTQYF
>TRBV6-6|-|TRBJ2-3
CASSYGGWDTQYF
>TRBV28|few|TRBJ2-5
CASSFRQGFRKETQYF
>TRBV7-2|-|TRBJ2-4
CASSSPLAGHIQYF
>TRBV29-1|-|TRBJ2-3
CSVEDRQRSTDTQYF
>TRBV7-8|-|TRBJ2-5
CASSLGRTGGPQETQYF
>TRBV6-5|few|TRBJ1-1
CASSYSAGGNTEAFF